The 11 T cell receptor beta chains listed next were all sequenced from one sample in a study of blood T cell repertoires in COVID-19. The method was immunoSEQ multiplex PCR; TCRdb's version includes in-frame clones alone and lacks a portion of them. Of approximately 94,000 clones listed, 85% are singletons. Sequenced: peripheral blood. The source is a man over 45 with active or convalescent COVID-19.

This clone was counted ten times or more. This chain uses TRBV27 with TRBJ2-1, with 11 bases matching TRBD2. The trim removed 8 bases at V and 2 bases at J, leaving 2 bases unmatched. The CDR3 covers 14 residues. Germline values: CDR1 MNHEY, CDR2 SMNVEV (reference sequence). CDR3 sequence: CASRLAGTYNEQFF. CDR3 in DNA: TGTGCCAGCCGACTAGCGGGAACCTACAATGAGCAGTTCTTC.

CDR3 loop: CASRLAGGYEQFF. For the CDR3, the DNA is TGTGCCAGCAGACTAGCGGGAGGGTACGAGCAGTTCTTC. The chain carries TRBV12-3 or TRBV12-4 and TRBJ2-1; 13 bases align to TRBD2. J lost 10 bases, V lost 6 bases, and 3 bases had no gene match. CDR3 size: 13 residues.

This clone was detected only once. The chain employs TRBV6-5 and TRBJ1-1; perhaps TRBD1 as D (6 bases). Germline V gene data show CDR1 as MNHEY and CDR2 as SVGAGI. Trimming took 7 bases from V and 0 from J, leaving 12 bases between them. The CDR3 runs to 14 residues. The CDR3 protein is CASTTGGLNTEAFF. The DNA of the CDR3 is TGTGCCAGCACCACCGGGGGGCTGAACACTGAAGCTTTCTTT.

The V and J genes are TRBV3-1 (or the pseudogene TRBV3-2) and TRBJ1-1; tentatively, D is TRBD1 (6 bases). The ends were cut back, 4 bases at V and 1 base at J, with 16 bases in the middle. The CDR3 runs to 16 residues. Germline V gene lookup returns CDR1 LGHDT and CDR2 YNNKEL (reference sequence). CDR3 nucleotide sequence: TGTGCCAGCAGCCCACACGACAGGCCCCCGAACACTGAAGCTTTCTTT. It translates to CASSPHDRPPNTEAFF.

This chain connects TRBV27 to TRBJ2-2; 9 bases are a match to TRBD2. CDR3 size: 16 residues. Germline lookup yields CDR1 MNHEY and CDR2 SMNVEV (reference sequence). The junction had 6 bases not matched to a gene; V was cut back by 3 bases and J by 4 bases. This chain's CDR3 is CASSLVAGESTGELFF. The CDR3 DNA is TGTGCCAGCAGTTTGGTAGCGGGAGAAAGCACCGGGGAGCTGTTTTTT.

V and J are TRBV9 and TRBJ2-7, with a possible D match to TRBD2 (5 bases). Germline CDR1 SGDLS, CDR2 YYNGEE. CDR3 length: 16 residues. Trimming stripped 0 bases from V and 3 bases from J, with 16 bases between. The CDR3 DNA reads as TGTGCCAGCAGCGTAGGATACGTGGGAGAGGACTACGAGCAGTACTTC. Protein sequence: CASSVGYVGEDYEQYF. Supplemented by reference TRBV9 and TRBJ2-7, the full variable domain reads DSGVTQTPKHLITATGQRVTLRCSPRSGDLSVYWYQQSLDQGLQFLIQYYNGEERAKGNILERFSAQQFPDLHSELNLSSLELGDSALYFCASSVGYVGEDYEQYFGPGTRLTVT.

V and J are TRBV18 and TRBJ1-3, with D hard to call. Looked up from germline, CDR1 is KGHSH and CDR2 is LQKENI. Deletions cut 6 bases from V and 0 bases from J, with 9 bases between. The CDR3 totals 14 residues. The CDR3 DNA is TGTGCCAGCTCCCCCCTCAGCTCTGGAAACACCATATATTTT. Residues: CASSPLSSGNTIYF.

This rearrangement joins TRBV24-1 to TRBJ2-3; 8 bases map to TRBD1. There are 16 residues in the CDR3. Germline V lookup: CDR1 KGHDR, CDR2 SFDVKD. The J segment lost 5 bases and the V segment lost 4 bases, leaving 10 bases of the junction unmatched. CDR3 coding DNA: TGTGCCACCAGTGAACTAGGACAGGGACCGGGAGATACGCAGTATTTT. As protein: CATSELGQGPGDTQYF.

The count of this clone is one. The J gene is TRBJ2-3, the V gene TRBV19; 11 bases match TRBD2. The CDR3 consists of 17 residues. CDR1 is LNHDA and CDR2 is SQIVND in the germline V gene (reference sequence). J gave up 4 bases and V 2 bases, and 8 bases lay outside the gene matches. The CDR3 sequence: CASSIPPLAGVADTQYF. The CDR3 DNA follows: TGTGCCAGTAGTATACCCCCACTAGCGGGAGTGGCAGATACGCAGTATTTT.

The genes are TRBV5-5 and TRBJ2-1; D is perhaps TRBD2 (5 bases). The V end was cut by 6 bases, the J end by 3 bases, with 16 bases between. CDR1 and CDR2 (germline): SGHKS, YYEKEE (reference sequence). This CDR3 has 15 residues. CDR3 bases: TGTGCCAGCACCCGCGGGCCGGATCTCTACAATGAGCAGTTCTTC. Translated: CASTRGPDLYNEQFF.

The chain combines TRBV21-1 with TRBJ2-3; TRBD2 is the table's D call, not checked against the DNA. TRBV21-1 counts as a pseudogene. The CDR3 loop spans 16 amino acids. The CDR3 DNA follows: TGTGCCAGCAGCAAGTCCAGCCTAGCCCTCACAGATACGCAGTATTTT. This translates into CASSKSSLALTDTQYF.